This TCR beta chain stems from a study of radiation and T cells in renal cell carcinoma. At the level of the study: Nephrectomy followed 15 Gy stereotactic body radiation by 4 weeks. Findings of the study overall: From baseline, blood top tumor clonotypes peaked at 2 weeks post-radiation. Without pretreatment biopsies, baseline tumor clonotype presence was undetermined.

Assay: immunoSEQ multiplex PCR; the TCRdb copy retains only in-frame clones and omits some. The sample records tens of thousands of clones, 80% to 90% being singletons. With respect to this clone: Its antigen is still unknown.

The time point is: blood 2 weeks post-SBRT. Treatment described: 15 Gy SBRT to primary tumor, nephrectomy 4 weeks later. After SBRT, blood was collected at 2 and 4 weeks, plus baseline. The source is a woman aged 50 to 65 with renal cell carcinoma. This specimen was blood, taken from a patient whose treatment included radiotherapy and nephrectomy.

The CDR3 DNA follows: TGTGCCAGCGGGGGACTAGCGGAACACACAGATACGCAGTATTTT. Its translation: CASGGLAEHTDTQYF. V gene TRBV27 combines with J gene TRBJ2-3; TRBD2 matches 11 bases. CDR3 length: 15 amino acids. The V and J ends lost 8 bases and 2 bases, in that order; junction bases with no gene match: 6. Germline lookup yields CDR1 MNHEY and CDR2 SMNVEV (reference sequence).